This T cell receptor (beta chain) was captured in a study of blood T cell repertoires in COVID-19. Turning to the study itself: T cells, B-cell-depleted T cells, or PBMCs provided the cDNA or gDNA that served as material.

Authors' analysis steps: Reference gene primers were amplified, and this amplification served to estimate nucleated cell counts. TCRdb keeps only in-frame clones here, not all; method: immunoSEQ multiplex PCR. Clone size and the V and J calls come from that table; the DNA yielded D and trimming. Of 200,000 to 300,000 clones listed, approximately 86% are singletons. The CDR3 runs 14 residues. V dropped 7 bases and J dropped 7 bases, with 19 bases sitting between them. CDR1 and CDR2 from the germline V gene are MNHEY and SMNVEV (reference sequence). Seattle patient enrollment occurred during active infection, with longitudinal follow-up thereafter.

The source of this sequence is a woman in her fifties or sixties with COVID-19, enrolled during active disease. Sequenced: peripheral blood. The chain recombines TRBV27 with TRBJ1-1, with D maybe TRBD1 (5 bases). The CDR3 loop reads CASILRAGILEAFF. CDR3 nucleotide sequence: TGTGCCAGCATCCTCCGGGCAGGGATCCTTGAAGCTTTCTTT.